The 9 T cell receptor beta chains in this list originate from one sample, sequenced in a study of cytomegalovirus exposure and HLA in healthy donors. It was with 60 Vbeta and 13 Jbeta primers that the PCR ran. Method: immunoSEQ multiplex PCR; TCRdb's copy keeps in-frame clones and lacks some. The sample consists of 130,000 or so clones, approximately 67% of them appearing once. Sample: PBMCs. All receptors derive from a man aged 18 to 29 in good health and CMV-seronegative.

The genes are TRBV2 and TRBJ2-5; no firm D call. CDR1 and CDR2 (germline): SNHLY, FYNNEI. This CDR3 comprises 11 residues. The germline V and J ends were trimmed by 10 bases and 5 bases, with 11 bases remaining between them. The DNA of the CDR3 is TGTGCCACTGGCCTGAAGGAGACCCAGTACTTC. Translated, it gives CATGLKETQYF.

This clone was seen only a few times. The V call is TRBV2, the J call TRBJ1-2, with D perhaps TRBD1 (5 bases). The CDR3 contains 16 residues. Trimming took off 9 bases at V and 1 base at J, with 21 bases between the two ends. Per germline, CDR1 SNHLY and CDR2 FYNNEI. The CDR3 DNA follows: TGTGCCAGGGCAATGAATCAGGGCATTATTAACTATGGCTACACCTTC. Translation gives CARAMNQGIINYGYTF.

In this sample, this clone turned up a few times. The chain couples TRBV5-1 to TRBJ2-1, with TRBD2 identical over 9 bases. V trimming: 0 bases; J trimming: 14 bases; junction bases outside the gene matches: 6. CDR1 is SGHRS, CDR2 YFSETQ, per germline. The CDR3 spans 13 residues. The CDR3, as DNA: TGCGCCAGCAGCTTGGAACGCGGGGGGGCAAAGTTCTTC. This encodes CASSLERGGAKFF.

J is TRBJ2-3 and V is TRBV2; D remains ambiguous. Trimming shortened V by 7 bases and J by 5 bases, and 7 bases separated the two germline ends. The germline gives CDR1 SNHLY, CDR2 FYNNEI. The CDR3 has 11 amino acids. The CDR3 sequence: CASNNLDTQYF. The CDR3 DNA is TGTGCCAGCAACAATTTAGATACGCAGTATTTT.

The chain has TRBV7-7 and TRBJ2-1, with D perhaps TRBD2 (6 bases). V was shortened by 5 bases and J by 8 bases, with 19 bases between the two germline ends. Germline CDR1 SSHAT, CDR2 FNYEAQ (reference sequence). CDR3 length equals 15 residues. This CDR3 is CASSTRLGGVDEQFF. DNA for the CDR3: TGTGCCAGCAGCACCCGACTAGGTGGGGTCGATGAGCAGTTCTTC. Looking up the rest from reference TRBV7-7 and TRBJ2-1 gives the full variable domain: GAGVSQSPRYKVTKRGQDVTLRCDPISSHATLYWYQQALGQGPEFLTYFNYEAQPDKSGLPSDRFSAERPEGSISTLTIQRTEQRDSAMYRCASSTRLGGVDEQFFGPGTRLTVL.

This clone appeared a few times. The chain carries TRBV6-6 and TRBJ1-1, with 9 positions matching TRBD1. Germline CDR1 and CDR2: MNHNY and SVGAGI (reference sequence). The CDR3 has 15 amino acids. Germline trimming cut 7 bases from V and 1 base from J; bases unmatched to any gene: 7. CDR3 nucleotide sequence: TGTGCCAGCAACCTCCGGGGACAGGGGAACACTGAAGCTTTCTTT. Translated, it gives CASNLRGQGNTEAFF.

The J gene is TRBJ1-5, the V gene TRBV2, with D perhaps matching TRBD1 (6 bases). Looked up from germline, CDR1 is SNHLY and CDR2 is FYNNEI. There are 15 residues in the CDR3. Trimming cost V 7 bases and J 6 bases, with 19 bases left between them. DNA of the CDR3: TGTGCCAGCACGACGTCGGGGGGGCGAAGTCAGCCCCAGCATTTT. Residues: CASTTSGGRSQPQHF.

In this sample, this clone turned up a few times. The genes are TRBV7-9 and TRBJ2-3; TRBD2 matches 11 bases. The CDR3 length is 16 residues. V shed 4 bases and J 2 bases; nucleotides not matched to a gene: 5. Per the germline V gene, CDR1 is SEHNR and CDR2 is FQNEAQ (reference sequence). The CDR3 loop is CASSSYSGGDTDTQYF. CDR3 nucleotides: TGTGCCAGCAGCTCGTATAGCGGGGGGGACACAGATACGCAGTATTTT.

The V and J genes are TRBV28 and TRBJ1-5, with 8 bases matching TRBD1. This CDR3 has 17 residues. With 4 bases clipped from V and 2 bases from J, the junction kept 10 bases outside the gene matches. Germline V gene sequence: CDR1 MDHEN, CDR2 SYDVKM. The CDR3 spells CASSSRTGQGGNQPQHF. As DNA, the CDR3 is TGTGCCAGCAGTTCAAGGACCGGACAGGGCGGCAATCAGCCCCAGCATTTT.